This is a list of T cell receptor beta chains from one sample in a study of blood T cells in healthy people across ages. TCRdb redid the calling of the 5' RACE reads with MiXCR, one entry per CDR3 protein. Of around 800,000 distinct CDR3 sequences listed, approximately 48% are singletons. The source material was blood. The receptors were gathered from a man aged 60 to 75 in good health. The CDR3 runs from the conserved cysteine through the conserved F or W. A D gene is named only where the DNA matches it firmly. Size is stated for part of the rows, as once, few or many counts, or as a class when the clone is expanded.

CASSRGVSSPLHF TGTGCCAGCAGCCGAGGGGTTAGTTCACCCCTCCACTTT TRBJ1-6 . TRBV7-3 once
CASSPDRGINYGYTF TGTGCCAGCAGTCCGGACAGGGGGATTAACTATGGCTACACCTTC TRBJ1-2 TRBD1 TRBV6-5 few
CASSHPGSRGETQYF TGTGCCAGCTCACATCCGGGATCTCGAGGGGAGACCCAGTACTTC TRBJ2-5 . TRBV18 few
CATSREQGGRTEAFF TGTGCCACCAGCAGAGAACAGGGTGGTCGGACTGAAGCTTTCTTT TRBJ1-1 . TRBV15 .
CASSQDLTSGAQETQYF TGTGCCAGCAGCCAAGACCTGACTAGCGGGGCTCAAGAGACCCAGTACTTC TRBJ2-5 TRBD2 TRBV3-1 few
CASSLRAETQYF TGTGCCAGCAGTTTACGGGCAGAGACCCAGTACTTC TRBJ2-5 . TRBV12-3/TRBV12-4 many
CASSSRGRGGEKLFF TGTGCCAGCAGTTCCAGGGGGCGGGGGGGTGAAAAACTGTTTTTT TRBJ1-4 TRBD1 TRBV12-3/TRBV12-4 .
CASSQDRYGNQPQHF TGCGCCAGCAGCCAAGATCGATACGGCAATCAGCCCCAGCATTTT TRBJ1-5 . TRBV4-3 .
CASSLMTGGTGELFF TGTGCCAGCAGCTTAATGACAGGGGGCACCGGGGAGCTGTTTTTT TRBJ2-2 TRBD1 TRBV7-2 .
CSVAQGGVYNEQFF TGCAGCGTTGCACAGGGGGGGGTTTACAATGAGCAGTTCTTC TRBJ2-1 . TRBV29-1 many
CASSYSRGDGNQPQHF TGTGCCAGCAGTTACTCGAGAGGGGACGGCAATCAGCCCCAGCATTTT TRBJ1-5 . TRBV6-6 .
CASSLGGAQPYEVQYF TGCGCCAGCAGCTTGGGGGGGGCCCAACCCTACGAAGTGCAGTACTTC TRBJ2-7 . TRBV5-1 few
CSATSMGLAGPYEQYF TGCAGTGCTACCTCCATGGGATTAGCGGGACCTTACGAGCAGTACTTC TRBJ2-7 TRBD2 TRBV20-1 .
CASSFFQTTNYGYTF TGTGCCAGCAGCTTTTTCCAGACGACAAACTATGGCTACACCTTC TRBJ1-2 . TRBV7-9 .
CASSADRNTGELFF TGTGCCAGCAGCGCCGACAGGAACACCGGGGAGCTGTTTTTT TRBJ2-2 . TRBV7-8 .
CASSYARSYNEQFF TGTGCCAGCAGTTACGCGCGTTCCTACAATGAGCAGTTCTTC TRBJ2-1 . TRBV6-6 few
CSAGRDRWTDSYEQYF TGCAGTGCGGGGAGGGACAGGTGGACGGACTCCTACGAGCAGTACTTC TRBJ2-7 . TRBV20-1 .
CASSLFSGGGNEQFF TGTGCCAGCAGCTTGTTCAGCGGTGGGGGCAATGAGCAGTTCTTC TRBJ2-1 . TRBV7-2 .
CASRQKTASDTQYF TGTGCCAGCAGGCAAAAGACGGCCTCTGATACGCAGTATTTT TRBJ2-3 . TRBV7-2 .
CASSSDRGDTQYF TGTGCCAGCAGTTCTGACAGGGGAGATACGCAGTATTTT TRBJ2-3 TRBD1 TRBV12-3/TRBV12-4 .
CSAKVAGASTDTQYF TGCAGTGCTAAGGTTGCGGGAGCTAGCACAGATACGCAGTATTTT TRBJ2-3 TRBD2 TRBV20-1 few
CASSLGTGGTHEQYF TGTGCCAGCAGCCTAGGGACGGGAGGGACGCACGAGCAGTACTTC TRBJ2-7 TRBD2 TRBV12-3/TRBV12-4 .
CASSRTILHYEQYF TGTGCCAGCAGTCGGACAATATTACACTACGAGCAGTACTTC TRBJ2-7 . TRBV6-1 .
CASSPAPGLALHF TGCGCCAGCAGCCCCGCTCCGGGTTTAGCCCTCCACTTT TRBJ1-6 . TRBV5-1 .
CASRLTNTGELFF TGTGCCAGTCGACTTACCAACACCGGGGAGCTGTTTTTT TRBJ2-2 . TRBV7-2 .
CSAAGDRQNETQYF TGCAGTGCTGCAGGGGACAGGCAGAATGAGACCCAGTACTTC TRBJ2-5 TRBD1 TRBV20-1 .
CASSLGTGREETQYF TGTGCCAGCAGCTTAGGGACAGGGCGCGAGGAGACCCAGTACTTC TRBJ2-5 TRBD1 TRBV13 .
CASSQDLRGDNEQFF TGCGCCAGCAGCCAAGATTTACGGGGGGACAATGAGCAGTTCTTC TRBJ2-1 TRBD2 TRBV4-1 few
CASSRTESYSNQPQHF TGTGCCAGCAGTCGGACAGAGAGCTATAGCAATCAGCCCCAGCATTTT TRBJ1-5 . TRBV6-2/TRBV6-3 .
CASSKDSASDTQYF TGTGCCAGCTCAAAGGACTCAGCCTCAGATACGCAGTATTTT TRBJ2-3 . TRBV18 many
CAIGGGVNTDTQYF TGTGCCATCGGGGGAGGGGTCAACACAGATACGCAGTATTTT TRBJ2-3 TRBD2 TRBV10-3 .
CANSDSILAGVSYNEQFF TGTGCCAACAGTGACTCGATTCTAGCGGGGGTCTCCTACAATGAGCAGTTCTTC TRBJ2-1 TRBD2 TRBV6-4 once
CATKERGNTGELFF TGTGCCACCAAAGAAAGAGGGAACACCGGGGAGCTGTTTTTT TRBJ2-2 . TRBV3-1 .
CASSYPTRSQETQYF TGTGCCAGCAGTTACCCGACTAGAAGCCAAGAGACCCAGTACTTC TRBJ2-5 . TRBV12-3/TRBV12-4 .
CASSDSGVGVDEQFF TGTGCCAGCAGTGACTCAGGGGTCGGGGTAGATGAGCAGTTCTTC TRBJ2-1 . TRBV6-4 .
CASSAPDRLDGYTF TGTGCCAGCAGTGCCCCGGACAGGTTGGATGGCTACACCTTC TRBJ1-2 TRBD1 TRBV25-1 .
CASSAGVGTANTGELFF TGTGCCAGCAGCGCTGGTGTCGGCACTGCGAACACCGGGGAGCTGTTTTTT TRBJ2-2 . TRBV3-1 .
CASSFWDREYEQYF TGTGCCAGCAGCTTTTGGGACAGGGAGTATGAGCAGTACTTC TRBJ2-5 TRBD1 TRBV7-9 .
CASRQIDRVNEQFF TGTGCCAGCAGGCAAATCGACAGGGTCAATGAGCAGTTCTTC TRBJ2-1 TRBD1 TRBV2 .
CASSEAPAAEAFF TGTGCCAGCAGTGAAGCGCCGGCGGCTGAAGCTTTCTTT TRBJ1-1 . TRBV2 few
CASSPRDRGRVRNEQYF TGCGCCAGCAGCCCAAGGGACAGGGGAAGGGTTCGGAATGAGCAGTACTTC TRBJ2-7 TRBD1 TRBV4-1 .
CASSHIRDRDLYSGYTF TGCGCCAGCAGCCACATCCGGGACAGGGACCTTTATTCTGGCTACACCTTC TRBJ1-2 TRBD1 TRBV4-3 .
CSARRDANTEAFF TGCAGTGCTAGAAGAGATGCGAACACTGAAGCTTTCTTT TRBJ1-1 . TRBV20-1 many
CASSRRQGSEAFF TGTGCCAGCAGCCGCCGACAGGGCTCCGAAGCTTTCTTT TRBJ1-1 TRBD1 TRBV6-5 .
CASSRRSPEDEQFF TGCGCCAGCAGCCGAAGGTCCCCAGAAGATGAGCAGTTCTTC TRBJ2-1 . TRBV4-3 .
CSVGRDFWGRTNNEQFF TGCAGCGTTGGACGGGACTTTTGGGGGAGGACGAACAATGAGCAGTTCTTC TRBJ2-1 . TRBV29-1 .
CATRDRDYGYTF TGTGCCACCCGAGACAGGGACTATGGCTACACCTTC TRBJ1-2 TRBD1 TRBV6-1 .
CASSFGQGRSGANVLTF TGTGCCAGCAGCTTCGGACAGGGGAGGTCTGGGGCCAACGTCCTGACTTTC TRBJ2-6 TRBD1 TRBV7-6 .
CSVKRTGVETQYF TGCAGCGTAAAGCGGACAGGGGTTGAGACCCAGTACTTC TRBJ2-5 TRBD1 TRBV29-1 many
CASSLGTGWETQYF TGTGCCAGCAGCTTAGGGACAGGTTGGGAGACCCAGTACTTC TRBJ2-5 TRBD1 TRBV7-2 few
CASSPTGRNEQFF TGTGCCAGCAGCCCCACAGGGAGAAATGAGCAGTTCTTC TRBJ2-1 . TRBV7-9 .